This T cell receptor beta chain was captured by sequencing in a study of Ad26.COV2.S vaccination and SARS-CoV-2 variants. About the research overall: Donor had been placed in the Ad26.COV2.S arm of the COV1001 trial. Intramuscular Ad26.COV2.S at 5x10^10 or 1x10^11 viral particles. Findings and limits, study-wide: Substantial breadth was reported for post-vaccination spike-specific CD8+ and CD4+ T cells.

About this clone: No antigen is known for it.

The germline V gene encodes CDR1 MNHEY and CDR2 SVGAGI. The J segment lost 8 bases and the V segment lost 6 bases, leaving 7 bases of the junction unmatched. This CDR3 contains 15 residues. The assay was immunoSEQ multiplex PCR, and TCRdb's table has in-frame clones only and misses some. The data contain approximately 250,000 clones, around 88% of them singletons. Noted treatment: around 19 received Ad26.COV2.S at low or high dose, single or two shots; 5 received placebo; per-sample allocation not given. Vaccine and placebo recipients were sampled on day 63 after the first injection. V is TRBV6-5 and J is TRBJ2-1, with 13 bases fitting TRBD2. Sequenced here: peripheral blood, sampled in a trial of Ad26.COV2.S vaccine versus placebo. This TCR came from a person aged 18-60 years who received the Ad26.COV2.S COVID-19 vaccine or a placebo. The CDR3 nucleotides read TGTGCCAGCAGGAAACTAGCGGGGGGGTTCGATGAGCAGTTCTTC. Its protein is CASRKLAGGFDEQFF.